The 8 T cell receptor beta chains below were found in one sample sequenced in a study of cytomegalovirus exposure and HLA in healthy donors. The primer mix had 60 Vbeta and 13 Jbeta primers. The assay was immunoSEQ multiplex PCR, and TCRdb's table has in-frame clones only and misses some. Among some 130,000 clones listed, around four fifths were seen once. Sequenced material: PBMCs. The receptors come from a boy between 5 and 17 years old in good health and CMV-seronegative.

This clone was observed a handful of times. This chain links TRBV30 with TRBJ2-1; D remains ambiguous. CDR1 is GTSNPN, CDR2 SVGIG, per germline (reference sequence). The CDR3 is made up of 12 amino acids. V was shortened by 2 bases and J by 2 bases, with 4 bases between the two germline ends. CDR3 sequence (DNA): TGTGCCTGGAGTCCCGCCTACAATGAGCAGTTCTTC. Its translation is CAWSPAYNEQFF.

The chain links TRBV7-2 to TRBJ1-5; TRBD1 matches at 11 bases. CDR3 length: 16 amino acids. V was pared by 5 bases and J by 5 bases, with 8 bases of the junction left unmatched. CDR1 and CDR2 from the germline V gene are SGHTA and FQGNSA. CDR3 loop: CASSLIPGQGDQPQHF. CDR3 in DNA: TGTGCCAGCAGCCTGATCCCGGGACAGGGGGATCAGCCCCAGCATTTT.

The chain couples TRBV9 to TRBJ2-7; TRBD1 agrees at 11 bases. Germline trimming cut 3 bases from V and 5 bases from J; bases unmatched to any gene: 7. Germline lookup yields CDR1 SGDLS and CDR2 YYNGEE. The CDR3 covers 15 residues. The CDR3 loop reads CASSGPGTGGDEQYF. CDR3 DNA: TGTGCCAGCAGCGGACCCGGGACAGGGGGAGACGAGCAGTACTTC.

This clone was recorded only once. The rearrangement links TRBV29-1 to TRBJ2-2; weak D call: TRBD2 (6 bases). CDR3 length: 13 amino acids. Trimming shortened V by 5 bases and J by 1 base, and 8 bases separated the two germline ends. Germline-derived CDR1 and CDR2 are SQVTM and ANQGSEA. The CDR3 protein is CSVREENTGELFF. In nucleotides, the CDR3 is TGCAGCGTTAGGGAGGAGAACACCGGGGAGCTGTTTTTT.

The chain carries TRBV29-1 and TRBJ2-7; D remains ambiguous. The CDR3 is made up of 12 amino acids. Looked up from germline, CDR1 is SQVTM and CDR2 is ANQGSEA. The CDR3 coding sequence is TGCAGTGCCAGTTCTAGGTCCTACGAGCAGTACTTC. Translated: CSASSRSYEQYF.

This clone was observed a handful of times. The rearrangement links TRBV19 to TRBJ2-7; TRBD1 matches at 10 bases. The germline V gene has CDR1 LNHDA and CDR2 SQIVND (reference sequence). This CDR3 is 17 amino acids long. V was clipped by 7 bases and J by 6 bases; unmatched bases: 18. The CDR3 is CASTPRDRGHPPSEQYF. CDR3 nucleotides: TGTGCCAGTACCCCCCGGGACAGGGGACATCCGCCGAGCGAGCAGTACTTC. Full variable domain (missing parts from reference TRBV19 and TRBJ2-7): DGGITQSPKYLFRKEGQNVTLSCEQNLNHDAMYWYRQDPGQGLRLIYYSQIVNDFQKGDIAEGYSVSREKKESFPLTVTSAQKNPTAFYLCASTPRDRGHPPSEQYFGPGTRLTVT.

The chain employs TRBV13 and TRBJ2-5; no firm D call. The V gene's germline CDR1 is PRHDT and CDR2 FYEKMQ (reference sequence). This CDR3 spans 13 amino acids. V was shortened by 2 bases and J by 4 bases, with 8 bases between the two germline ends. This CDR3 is CASSLSLGETQYF. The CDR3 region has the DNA TGTGCCAGCAGCTTAAGCCTAGGAGAGACCCAGTACTTC.

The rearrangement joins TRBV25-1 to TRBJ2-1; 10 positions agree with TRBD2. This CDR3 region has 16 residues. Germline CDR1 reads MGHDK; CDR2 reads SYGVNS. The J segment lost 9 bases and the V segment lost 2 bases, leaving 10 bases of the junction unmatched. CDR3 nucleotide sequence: TGTGCCAGCAGTGAAGGGCCCCTAGCGGGAGTTGGTGAGCAGTTCTTC. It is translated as CASSEGPLAGVGEQFF. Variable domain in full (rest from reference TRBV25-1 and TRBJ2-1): EADIYQTPRYLVIGTGKKITLECSQTMGHDKMYWYQQDPGMELHLIHYSYGVNSTEKGDLSSESTVSRIRTEHFPLTLESARPSHTSQYLCASSEGPLAGVGEQFFGPGTRLTVL.